Given below is one T cell receptor beta chain in context. The target antigen is unknown. Per individual sample, 95,000 to 100,000 TCR templates were assayed. Method: immunoSEQ multiplex PCR; TCRdb's copy keeps in-frame clones and lacks some. The sample carries 94,000 or so clones, 80% to 95% recorded once. The data originate from a study of siplizumab effects on memory and regulatory T cells. Whole-study results and caveats: Siplizumab significantly reduced alloreactive sequences traceable to unstimulated CD4+ memory cells. For siplizumab cultures, the suppressive function of their proliferating Tregs was not confirmed.

The CDR3 is made up of 14 amino acids. Looked up from germline, CDR1 is SGDLS and CDR2 is YYNGEE. Deletions cut 8 bases from V and 0 bases from J, with 9 bases between. V and J are TRBV9 and TRBJ2-6; D ambiguous. The origin of this receptor is a human donor in good health. The sample was CD8+ T cells sorted from blood. The CDR3 sequence is CASQSNSGANVLTF. CDR3 nucleotides: TGTGCCAGTCAATCGAACTCTGGGGCCAACGTCCTGACTTTC. Based on the CDR3 plus reference TRBV9 and TRBJ2-6, the full variable domain is DSGVTQTPKHLITATGQRVTLRCSPRSGDLSVYWYQQSLDQGLQFLIQYYNGEERAKGNILERFSAQQFPDLHSELNLSSLELGDSALYFCASQSNSGANVLTFGAGSRLTVL.